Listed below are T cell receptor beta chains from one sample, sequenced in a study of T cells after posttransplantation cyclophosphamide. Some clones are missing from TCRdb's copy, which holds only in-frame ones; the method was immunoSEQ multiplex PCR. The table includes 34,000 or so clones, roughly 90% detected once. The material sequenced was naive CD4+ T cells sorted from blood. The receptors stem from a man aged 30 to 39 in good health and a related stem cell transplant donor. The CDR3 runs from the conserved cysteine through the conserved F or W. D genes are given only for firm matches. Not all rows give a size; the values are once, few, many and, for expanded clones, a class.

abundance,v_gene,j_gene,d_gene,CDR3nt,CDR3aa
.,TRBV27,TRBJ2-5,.,TGTGCCAGCCGCCGGGGGTTCCAAGAGACCCAGTACTTC,CASRRGFQETQYF
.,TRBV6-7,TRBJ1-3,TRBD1,TGTGCCGGCACCCCGCCAGACAGGGAACAGAACGGAAACACCATATATTTT,CAGTPPDREQNGNTIYF
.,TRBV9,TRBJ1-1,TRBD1,TGTGCCAGCAGCGTGGGGACAGGGGGTACTGAAGCTTTCTTT,CASSVGTGGTEAFF
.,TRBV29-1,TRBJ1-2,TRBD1,TGCAGCGTTGAACCCCAGGGGGGCTATGGCTACACCTTC,CSVEPQGGYGYTF
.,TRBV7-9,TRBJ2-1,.,TGTGCCAGCAGCTTGGACATGACGGGAGAGTGGGAGCAGTTCTTC,CASSLDMTGEWEQFF
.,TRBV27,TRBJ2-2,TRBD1,TGTGCCAGCAGTTTGCTGTCCGGGACAGCGAACACCGGGGAGCTGTTTTTT,CASSLLSGTANTGELFF
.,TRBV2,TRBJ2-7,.,TGTGCCAGCATTGACATAGGACAACGGTGGTCGTACGAGCAGTACTTC,CASIDIGQRWSYEQYF
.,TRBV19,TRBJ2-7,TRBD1,TGTGCCAGTAGCCAACAGGGGGGCTCCTACGAGCAGTACTTC,CASSQQGGSYEQYF
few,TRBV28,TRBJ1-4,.,TGTGCCAGCAGTTTCTCCGGGACACTTAATGAAAAACTGTTTTTT,CASSFSGTLNEKLFF
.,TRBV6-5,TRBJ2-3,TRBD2,TGTGCCAGCAGCCACACTAGCGGGGGCACAGATACGCAGTATTTT,CASSHTSGGTDTQYF
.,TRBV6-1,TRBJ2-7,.,TGTGCCAGCAGTGAAATGCTAGGACTCGAGCAGTACTTC,CASSEMLGLEQYF
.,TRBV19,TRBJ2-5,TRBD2,TGTGCCAGTAGTCATCGACTAGCGGGGGTTCTGGAGACCCAGTACTTC,CASSHRLAGVLETQYF
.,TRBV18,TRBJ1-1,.,TGTGCCAGCTCATTATCAACTCCGGGGGAGGCTGAAGCTTTCTTT,CASSLSTPGEAEAFF
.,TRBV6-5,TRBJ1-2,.,TGTGCCAGCAGTTACTCGGAATGGCAGGCCCTCGGCGGCTACACCTTC,CASSYSEWQALGGYTF
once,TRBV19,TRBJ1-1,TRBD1,TGTGCCAGTAGTGCGACAGGGGGCGGAGAAGCTTTCTTT,CASSATGGGEAFF
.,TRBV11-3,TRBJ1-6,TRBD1,TGTGCCAGCAGGCTTTCCGGGACAGGGGGGAATAATTCACCCCTCCACTTT,CASRLSGTGGNNSPLHF
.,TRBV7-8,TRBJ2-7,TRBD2,TGTGCCAGCAGCAAGAGGGGAGGGGAGCAGTACTTC,CASSKRGGEQYF
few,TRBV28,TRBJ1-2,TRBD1,TGTGCCAGCAGTCAATGGGGTGGGACAGGGAGTGGCTACACCTTC,CASSQWGGTGSGYTF
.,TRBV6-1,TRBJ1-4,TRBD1,TGTGCCAGCAGATCCGGGACAGCCAATGAAAAACTGTTTTTT,CASRSGTANEKLFF
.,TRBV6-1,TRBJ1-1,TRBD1,TGTGCCAGCAGAGCTACAGGGGGACTCACTGAAGCTTTCTTT,CASRATGGLTEAFF
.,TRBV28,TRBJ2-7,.,TGTGCCAGCAGTCCCCCAAACTACGAGCAGTACTTC,CASSPPNYEQYF
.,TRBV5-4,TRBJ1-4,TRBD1,TGTGCCAGCAGCAAAACAGGGGGCCAGGGGGCTAATGAAAAACTGTTTTTT,CASSKTGGQGANEKLFF
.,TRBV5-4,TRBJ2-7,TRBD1,TGTGCCAGCAGCCTACCGGGACAGGGCGTGGGCGAGCAGTACTTC,CASSLPGQGVGEQYF
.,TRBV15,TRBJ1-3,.,TGTGCCACCAGCAGGGCTCGGCGGGGAAACACCATATATTTT,CATSRARRGNTIYF
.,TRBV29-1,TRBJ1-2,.,TGCAGCGTCGAAAAATACAGGGTTTCTAACTATGGCTACACCTTC,CSVEKYRVSNYGYTF
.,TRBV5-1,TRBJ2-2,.,TGCGCCAGCAGCTTGGCAGGGCCACCACCCACCGGGGAGCTGTTTTTT,CASSLAGPPPTGELFF
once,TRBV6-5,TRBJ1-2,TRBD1,TGTGCCAGCAGTTACTCGAGGGTAGGGGGCACTGGCTACACCTTC,CASSYSRVGGTGYTF
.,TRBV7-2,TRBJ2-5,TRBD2,TGTGCCAGCAGCTTAGCTAAGCGGGGGCTCCTTGAGACCCAGTACTTC,CASSLAKRGLLETQYF
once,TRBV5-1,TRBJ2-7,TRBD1,TGCGCCAGCAGCTTAACGACAGGGGATGGGAGAGAGCAGTACTTC,CASSLTTGDGREQYF
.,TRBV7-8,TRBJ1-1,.,TGTGCCAGCAGCTCTCAACAGGCAAACACTGAAGCTTTCTTT,CASSSQQANTEAFF
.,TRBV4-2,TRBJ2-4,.,TGTGCCAGCAGCCAAGATTCCAGGGAGGGGGGCATTCAGTACTTC,CASSQDSREGGIQYF
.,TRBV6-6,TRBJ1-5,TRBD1,TGTGCCAGCAGCCCCGGGACAGGGCATCAGCCCCAGCATTTT,CASSPGTGHQPQHF
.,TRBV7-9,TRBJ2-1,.,TGTGCCAGCAGCTTAGCGAGGGGGACAACCAGCAGCTCCTACAATGAGCAGTTCTTC,CASSLARGTTSSSYNEQFF
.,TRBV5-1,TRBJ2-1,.,TGCGCCAGCAGCTTGGCCCAGTTCAATGAGCAGTTCTTC,CASSLAQFNEQFF
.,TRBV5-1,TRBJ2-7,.,TGCGCCAGCAGCTTGGTCCCAGGGGACGTCGACGAGCAGTACTTC,CASSLVPGDVDEQYF
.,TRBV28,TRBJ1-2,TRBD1,TGTGCCAGCAGGATAGACAGGGCCCTCGTCGGCTACACCTTC,CASRIDRALVGYTF
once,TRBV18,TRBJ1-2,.,TGTGCCAGCTCACCAGACCGGCGGGGGGGCTACACCTTC,CASSPDRRGGYTF
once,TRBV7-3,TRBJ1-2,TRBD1,TGTGCCAGCAGCGCACACCTGACAGGGGAGTATGGCTACACCTTC,CASSAHLTGEYGYTF
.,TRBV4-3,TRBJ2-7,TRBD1,TGCGCCAGCAGCCTAGGGGACAGGTCATACCACTACGAGCAGTACTTC,CASSLGDRSYHYEQYF
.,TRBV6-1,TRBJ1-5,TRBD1,TGTGCCAGCAGTGAAGAGGGGAGACAGGGGTTACGGCAGCCCCAGCATTTT,CASSEEGRQGLRQPQHF
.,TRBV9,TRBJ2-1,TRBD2,TGTGCCAGCAGCCCTAGACTAGCGGGCTCCTACAATGAGCAGTTCTTC,CASSPRLAGSYNEQFF
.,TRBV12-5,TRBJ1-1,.,TGTGCTAGTGGTTTGGCGATGACAGCCTCCAGTAGCACTGAAGCTTTCTTT,CASGLAMTASSSTEAFF
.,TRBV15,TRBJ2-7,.,TGTGCCACCAGCCGACGATCTGACAGGTTCACACACTACGAGCAGTACTTC,CATSRRSDRFTHYEQYF
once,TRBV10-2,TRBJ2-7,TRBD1,TGCGCCAGCAGTCCACAGGGGGGAAACGAGCAGTACTTC,CASSPQGGNEQYF
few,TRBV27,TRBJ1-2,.,TGTGCCAGCAGTACCCAGCAGACAGGCCCGGATGGCTACACCTTC,CASSTQQTGPDGYTF
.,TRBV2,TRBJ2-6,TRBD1,TGTGCCAGCAGTTCCAGGGGGACGGGGGCCAACGTCCTGACTTTC,CASSSRGTGANVLTF
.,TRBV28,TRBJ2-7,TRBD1,TGTGCCAGCAGCCGACCCGGGACAGCTTACTTC,CASSRPGTAYF
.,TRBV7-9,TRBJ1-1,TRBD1,TGTGCCAGCAGCTTAAGGGCAGGGGGAGACACTGAAGCTTTCTTT,CASSLRAGGDTEAFF
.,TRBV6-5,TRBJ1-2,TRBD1,TGTGCCAGCAGGGTGGGACAGGGGCCCAACTATGGCTACACCTTC,CASRVGQGPNYGYTF
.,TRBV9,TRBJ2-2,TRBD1,TGTGCCAGCAGCGTAGGGAACAGGGGTTTCGGGGAGCTGTTTTTT,CASSVGNRGFGELFF
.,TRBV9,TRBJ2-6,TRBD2,TGTGCCAGCAGCGTAGTAGGTGGGGGGGCTGGGGCCAACGTCCTGACTTTC,CASSVVGGGAGANVLTF
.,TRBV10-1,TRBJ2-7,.,TGCGCCAGCAGTCCCGGGGAGAAGGGCTACGAGCAGTACTTC,CASSPGEKGYEQYF
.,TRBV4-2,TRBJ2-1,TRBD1,TGTGCCAGCAGCCAAGATCGGACAGGGGTGGGGAATGAGCAGTTCTTC,CASSQDRTGVGNEQFF
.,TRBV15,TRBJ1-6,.,TGTGCCACCAGCAGAGAACCGACACGTAATTCACCCCTCCACTTT,CATSREPTRNSPLHF
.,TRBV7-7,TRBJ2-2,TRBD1,TGTGCCAGCAGCTTAGTTTACCGGACAGGGGGCCGGAGCACCGGGGAGCTGTTTTTT,CASSLVYRTGGRSTGELFF
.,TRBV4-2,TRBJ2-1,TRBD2,TGTGCCAGCAGCTACACTTTCGGGGGGGTGGACAATGAGCAGTTCTTC,CASSYTFGGVDNEQFF
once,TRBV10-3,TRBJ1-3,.,TGTGCCATCAGGGGCTGGGACACCATATATTTT,CAIRGWDTIYF
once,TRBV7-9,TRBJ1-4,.,TGTGCCAGCAGCTTACCAGCAGGTCGCGAAAAACTGTTTTTT,CASSLPAGREKLFF